The 8 T cell receptor beta chains below were found in one sample sequenced in a study of cytomegalovirus exposure and HLA in healthy donors. The data were produced by immunoSEQ multiplex PCR, yet TCRdb's version contains in-frame clones alone and is incomplete. The sample has 55,000 to 75,000 clones, approximately 94% seen once. The specimen sequenced was PBMCs. The receptors come from a young man in good health and CMV-seropositive.

The chain links TRBV7-9 to TRBJ1-2; D is ambiguous. The CDR3 consists of 13 residues. Germline V gene sequence: CDR1 SEHNR, CDR2 FQNEAQ (reference sequence). V gave up 2 bases and J gave up 5 bases, with 9 bases separating them. CDR3 amino acids: CASSLSGVYGYTF. In DNA, the CDR3 is TGTGCCAGCAGCTTATCAGGTGTTTATGGCTACACCTTC.

The chain uses TRBV19 and TRBJ1-2; D is perhaps TRBD1 (5 bases). Germline V lookup: CDR1 LNHDA, CDR2 SQIVND (reference sequence). This CDR3 comprises 13 residues. With 10 bases removed from V and 7 bases from J, the gap between germline ends came to 19 bases. Here the CDR3 reads CATNGEGVAGYTF. CDR3 DNA: TGTGCCACCAACGGAGAAGGGGTCGCTGGCTACACCTTC.

The J gene is TRBJ2-1, the V gene TRBV6-5; TRBD1 matches at 9 bases. With V trimmed by 3 bases and J by 8 bases, 8 bases remained unmatched. The CDR3 has 15 residues. CDR1 is MNHEY, CDR2 SVGAGI, per germline. The CDR3 sequence is CASSYLRTGVDEQFF. As DNA, the CDR3 is TGTGCCAGCAGTTATCTGAGGACAGGGGTGGATGAGCAGTTCTTC.

J is TRBJ2-3 and V is TRBV7-3, with 9 bases matching TRBD2. The CDR3 covers 16 residues. With 5 bases clipped from V and 4 bases from J, the junction kept 10 bases outside the gene matches. The V gene's germline CDR1 is SGHTA and CDR2 FQGTGA. In DNA, the CDR3 is TGTGCCAGCAGCGCCCAAACTAGCGGGTACTCAGATACGCAGTATTTT. It codes for CASSAQTSGYSDTQYF.

This clone was seen only once. The CDR3 coding sequence is TGTGCCAGCGAAAGGGCTAGCGGTAGCGGGGAGCTGTTTTTT. Amino acid sequence: CASERASGSGELFF. This chain connects TRBV9 to TRBJ2-2; 7 bases align to TRBD2. CDR3 length equals 14 residues. Germline V CDR1 and CDR2: SGDLS, YYNGEE. V gave up 7 bases and J gave up 7 bases; unmatched junction bases: 10.

This clone was picked up one time. The genes are TRBV7-2 and TRBJ2-2; perhaps TRBD2 as D (6 bases). The V gene lost 4 bases and the J gene lost 6 bases, with 12 bases spanning the gap. Germline lookup yields CDR1 SGHTA and CDR2 FQGNSA. The CDR3 sequence is 14 residues long. CDR3 residues: CASSSPTSSGELFF. CDR3 DNA: TGTGCCAGCAGCTCCCCGACTAGTTCCGGGGAGCTGTTTTTT.

CDR3 nucleotide sequence: TGTGCCAGCAGTTACCACGAGGGTGGCACCGGGGAGCTGTTTTTT. Its protein product is CASSYHEGGTGELFF. The chain combines TRBV25-1 with TRBJ2-2, with TRBD2 as a possible D gene (5 bases). V was pared by 5 bases and J by 4 bases, with 14 bases between. From germline, CDR1 is MGHDK and CDR2 SYGVNS. This CDR3 has 15 amino acids.

The chain recombines TRBV28 with TRBJ2-3; 8 bases align to TRBD2. Germline lookup yields CDR1 MDHEN and CDR2 SYDVKM. The ends lost 10 bases at V and 0 bases at J; junction bases unmatched: 3. This CDR3 region has 13 residues. CDR3 sequence reads: CATASGSTDTQYF. The CDR3 DNA sequence: TGTGCCACCGCTAGCGGGAGCACAGATACGCAGTATTTT. Full variable domain (remainder filled in from reference TRBV28 and TRBJ2-3): DVKVTQSSRYLVKRTGEKVFLECVQDMDHENMFWYRQDPGLGLRLIYFSYDVKMKEKGDIPEGYSVSREKKERFSLILESASTNQTSMYLCATASGSTDTQYFGPGTRLTVL.